A selection of T cell receptor beta chains follows, all from one sample in a study of shared clonotypes between healthy human individuals. This table comes from immunoSEQ multiplex PCR, and its TCRdb copy is limited to in-frame clones, with some not included. Of roughly 2,300,000 clones in the sample, approximately 90% were seen once. Sequencing used naive CD4+ T cells from PBMCs. These receptors were obtained from a man aged 18 to 35 in good health. Some clones in this sample may be carry-over from other donors' samples. The CDR3 runs from the conserved cysteine through the conserved F or W. Each record gives: V gene, J gene, D gene, clone size, CDR3 protein, CDR3 DNA. D genes are given only for firm matches. Part of the rows lack a size; the others show once, few, many or a class for expanded clones.

TRBV7-3	TRBJ2-2	-	-	CASSASADTGELFF	TGTGCCAGCAGCGCCTCGGCGGACACCGGGGAGCTGTTTTTT
TRBV7-5	TRBJ2-3	-	-	CARRIKQDGHTDTQYF	TGTGCCAGAAGGATTAAGCAGGACGGACACACAGATACGCAGTATTTT
TRBV6-5	TRBJ2-1	TRBD2	-	CASKPGLAVSNEQFF	TGTGCCAGCAAACCAGGACTAGCGGTATCGAATGAGCAGTTCTTC
TRBV7-9	TRBJ2-7	TRBD1	-	CASSLARPDRGRNEQYF	TGTGCCAGCAGCTTAGCGCGACCGGACAGGGGGCGAAACGAGCAGTACTTC
TRBV28	TRBJ2-1	-	-	CASSSPRDSSNNEQFF	TGTGCCAGCAGTTCCCCTAGGGACTCGAGCAACAATGAGCAGTTCTTC
TRBV11-1	TRBJ2-3	-	-	CASSLDRQSTDTQYF	TGTGCCAGCAGCTTAGACCGGCAGAGCACAGATACGCAGTATTTT
TRBV6-1	TRBJ1-6	TRBD1	-	CASWTDRANSPLHF	TGTGCCAGCTGGACTGACAGGGCGAATTCACCCCTCCACTTT
TRBV19	TRBJ1-2	-	once	CASSPPQHGYGYTF	TGTGCCAGTAGTCCCCCTCAACATGGCTATGGCTACACCTTC
TRBV4-2	TRBJ2-7	TRBD2	-	CASSQVLAGGYEQYF	TGTGCCAGCAGCCAAGTTCTAGCGGGAGGATACGAGCAGTACTTC
TRBV7-2	TRBJ2-7	TRBD2	-	CASSLRTSGRNEQYF	TGTGCCAGCAGCTTAAGGACTAGCGGGAGAAACGAGCAGTACTTC
TRBV6-5	TRBJ2-3	-	-	CASSFRAGPTDTQYF	TGTGCCAGCAGTTTTCGAGCGGGCCCCACAGATACGCAGTATTTT
TRBV7-2	TRBJ2-1	TRBD2	-	CASSLAGTSGSEQFF	TGTGCCAGCAGCTTAGCCGGGACTAGCGGGAGTGAGCAGTTCTTC
TRBV5-1	TRBJ1-2	-	-	CASSPAGENYGYTF	TGCGCCAGCAGCCCCGCAGGAGAAAACTATGGCTACACCTTC
TRBV5-4	TRBJ2-2	TRBD2	-	CASSVGLAGDTGELFF	TGTGCCAGCAGCGTGGGACTAGCGGGAGACACCGGGGAGCTGTTTTTT
TRBV18	TRBJ1-2	-	-	CASSPGRGVNYGYTF	TGTGCCAGCTCCCCCGGACGGGGGGTTAACTATGGCTACACCTTC
TRBV19	TRBJ1-4	-	-	CASRPGVRGEKLFF	TGTGCCAGTCGACCCGGGGTTCGGGGGGAAAAACTGTTTTTT
TRBV5-1	TRBJ1-3	-	-	CASSSSGGTGNTIYF	TGCGCCAGCAGCTCCTCGGGGGGGACTGGAAACACCATATATTTT
TRBV5-1	TRBJ2-3	-	-	CASSSPGGTTDTQYF	TGCGCCAGCAGTTCGCCTGGGGGGACTACAGATACGCAGTATTTT
TRBV7-9	TRBJ1-3	-	-	CASSLAYGQNSGNTIYF	TGTGCCAGCAGCTTAGCGTATGGACAGAATTCTGGAAACACCATATATTTT
TRBV28	TRBJ1-2	TRBD1	-	CASSWTGDWNYGYTF	TGTGCCAGCAGTTGGACAGGGGATTGGAACTATGGCTACACCTTC
TRBV6-4	TRBJ1-2	-	-	CASSEYNPLDYGYTF	TGTGCCAGCAGTGAGTATAATCCCCTAGACTATGGCTACACCTTC
TRBV4-2	TRBJ2-7	-	-	CASSQPRDNGPYEQYF	TGTGCCAGCAGCCAACCCCGGGACAACGGTCCCTACGAGCAGTACTTC
TRBV28	TRBJ1-2	-	-	CASSFWTANYGYTF	TGTGCCAGCAGTTTTTGGACAGCCAACTATGGCTACACCTTC
TRBV6-5	TRBJ2-7	-	-	CASSLLDRAYEQYF	TGTGCCAGCAGTTTATTGGACAGAGCCTACGAGCAGTACTTC
TRBV4-1	TRBJ1-3	-	once	CASSSAVGRTGNTIYF	TGCGCCAGCAGCTCCGCCGTGGGGCGGACTGGAAACACCATATATTTT
TRBV4-2	TRBJ2-3	TRBD2	-	CASNPAGGRGDTQYF	TGTGCCTCTAACCCAGCGGGAGGGCGTGGAGATACGCAGTATTTT
TRBV5-6	TRBJ1-1	-	-	CASSLRRGRGTEAFF	TGTGCCAGCAGCTTACGAAGGGGCCGGGGCACTGAAGCTTTCTTT
TRBV5-4	TRBJ1-1	-	-	CASSLEGGQNREAFF	TGTGCCAGCAGCTTGGAAGGGGGGCAGAACAGGGAAGCTTTCTTT
TRBV6-5	TRBJ1-2	TRBD1	-	CASSPGQAYGYTF	TGTGCCAGCAGTCCGGGACAGGCATATGGCTACACCTTC
TRBV7-9	TRBJ2-7	-	-	CASSPRRGIEQYF	TGTGCCAGCAGCCCCCGGCGCGGCATAGAGCAGTACTTC
TRBV7-3	TRBJ2-2	-	-	CASSFLNTGELFF	TGTGCCAGCAGCTTCTTGAACACCGGGGAGCTGTTTTTT
TRBV10-3	TRBJ1-5	-	-	CAISEPGSNQPQHF	TGTGCCATCAGTGAACCCGGGAGCAATCAGCCCCAGCATTTT
TRBV19	TRBJ2-7	TRBD1	-	CASSVTGQGSEQYF	TGTGCCAGTAGTGTCACGGGACAGGGTTCCGAGCAGTACTTC
TRBV11-3	TRBJ2-5	TRBD2	-	CASSSGTSAYQETQYF	TGTGCCAGCAGCTCCGGGACTAGCGCCTACCAAGAGACCCAGTACTTC
TRBV19	TRBJ1-2	TRBD1	-	CASSMTGIYGYTF	TGTGCCAGTAGTATGACAGGGATCTATGGCTACACCTTC
TRBV6-5	TRBJ1-4	TRBD1	once	CASSRDRSNEKLFF	TGTGCCAGCAGTAGGGACAGATCCAATGAAAAACTGTTTTTT
TRBV14	TRBJ1-1	TRBD1	-	CASSQVTRPGGAGTEAFF	TGTGCCAGCAGCCAAGTTACTAGGCCAGGGGGCGCGGGCACTGAAGCTTTCTTT
TRBV5-4	TRBJ2-3	TRBD1	-	CASSSIPGGRGTDTQYF	TGTGCCAGCAGCTCGATACCAGGGGGAAGGGGCACAGATACGCAGTATTTT
TRBV7-6	TRBJ1-4	-	-	CASSLDRGGQGDEKLFF	TGTGCCAGCAGCTTAGATCGAGGAGGACAAGGGGATGAAAAACTGTTTTTT
TRBV27	TRBJ2-1	TRBD1	once	CASSFRGLARNEQFF	TGTGCCAGCAGTTTCAGGGGGCTCGCTCGCAATGAGCAGTTCTTC
TRBV5-4	TRBJ2-5	-	-	CASSLRASGETQYF	TGTGCCAGCAGCTTGCGGGCGAGTGGAGAGACCCAGTACTTC
TRBV28	TRBJ2-7	TRBD2	-	CASIPGTSGSYEQYF	TGTGCCAGCATCCCCGGAACTAGCGGTTCCTACGAGCAGTACTTC
TRBV5-1	TRBJ2-2	TRBD2	-	CASWGASGIPGELFF	TGCGCCAGCTGGGGGGCTAGCGGGATTCCCGGGGAGCTGTTTTTT
TRBV7-9	TRBJ2-7	TRBD1	-	CASSSRGQGDYEQYF	TGTGCCAGCAGCTCCCGAGGACAGGGGGACTACGAGCAGTACTTC
TRBV10-3	TRBJ2-1	-	once	CAIRRVGTLHNEQFF	TGTGCCATCAGACGGGTCGGGACCCTTCACAATGAGCAGTTCTTC
TRBV14	TRBJ1-2	TRBD1	-	CASSPRTGRGYGYTF	TGTGCCAGCAGCCCTCGGACAGGGAGAGGCTATGGCTACACCTTC
TRBV20-1	TRBJ2-1	-	-	CSAQWRYEQFF	TGCAGTGCCCAATGGAGGTATGAGCAGTTCTTC